One and the same sample provided the 32 T cell receptor beta chains below, sequenced in a study of early T cells in non-severe SARS-CoV-2 infection. TCRdb re-analysed the 5' RACE reads in MiXCR, keeping a single row per CDR3 protein. Among about 52,000 distinct CDR3 sequences, approximately 6.7% were seen once, and the ten largest hold about 3.9%. Sequencing input: whole blood. These receptors originate from an adult who was a healthcare worker with PCR-confirmed SARS-CoV-2 infection or an uninfected control (not recorded which).

This clonotype came up many times. The chain has TRBV5-6 and TRBJ2-6, with D hard to call. CDR3 size: 16 residues. Germline CDR1 SGHDT, CDR2 YYEEEE. The ends were cut back, 3 bases at V and 0 bases at J, with 10 bases in the middle. The DNA of the CDR3 is TGTGCCAGCAGCTCTGACGGCCTCTCTGGGGCCAACGTCCTGACTTTC. Translated: CASSSDGLSGANVLTF.

This clonotype came up many times. The rearrangement links TRBV2 to TRBJ2-3, with TRBD2 matching over 11 bases. The junction had 7 bases not matched to a gene; V was cut back by 5 bases and J by 0 bases. Germline V CDR1 and CDR2: SNHLY, FYNNEI. CDR3 length equals 17 residues. CDR3 DNA sequence: TGTGCCAGCAGTCGGACCGGGACTAGCGGTAGCACAGATACGCAGTATTTT. It yields the protein CASSRTGTSGSTDTQYF.

The chain has TRBV7-9 and TRBJ1-4, with 7 nucleotides matching TRBD1. Germline V gene sequence: CDR1 SEHNR, CDR2 FQNEAQ (reference sequence). The CDR3 covers 15 residues. V trimming: 2 bases; J trimming: 6 bases; junction bases outside the gene matches: 6. The CDR3 here is CASSLIGQVDEKLFF. The DNA for the CDR3 is TGTGCCAGCAGCTTAATTGGACAGGTGGATGAAAAACTGTTTTTT.

The chain is built from TRBV7-2 and TRBJ2-4, with TRBD1 identical over 7 bases. The CDR3 is 15 residues long. CDR1 is SGHTA and CDR2 is FQGNSA in the germline V gene. V shed 6 bases, J shed 4 bases, and the junction held 9 bases outside the gene matches. The CDR3 DNA is TGTGCCAGCAGAGGGGGCGGACTCCTAAAAAACATTCAGTACTTC. It is translated as CASRGGGLLKNIQYF.

This clonotype was seen ten or more times. The chain carries TRBV7-9 and TRBJ1-5, with D unresolved. The V end was cut by 6 bases, the J end by 8 bases, with 11 bases between. The CDR3 runs 12 residues. The germline V gene encodes CDR1 SEHNR and CDR2 FQNEAQ (reference sequence). CDR3 protein: CASSSSLEPQHF. The CDR3 coding sequence is TGTGCCAGCAGTTCCTCCTTAGAGCCCCAGCATTTT.

This clonotype was counted only a few times. V usage is TRBV27 and J usage is TRBJ1-6; D perhaps matches TRBD1 (5 bases). V was trimmed by 4 bases and J by 7 bases, leaving 11 bases between them. In germline, CDR1 is MNHEY, CDR2 SMNVEV (reference sequence). This CDR3 is built from 14 residues. The CDR3 reads CASSYGTENSPLHF. The CDR3 bases are TGTGCCAGCAGTTACGGGACTGAGAATTCACCCCTCCACTTT.

This clonotype occurred a few times. The chain has TRBV4-3 and TRBJ2-1; 10 positions match TRBD2. V was clipped by 4 bases and J by 3 bases; unmatched bases: 3. CDR1 and CDR2 (germline): LGHNA, YSLEER. This CDR3 spans 15 amino acids. As DNA, the CDR3 is TGCGCCAGCAGCCTCGGACTAGCGGACTACAATGAGCAGTTCTTC. Translation gives CASSLGLADYNEQFF.

The sample holds many counts of this clonotype. The chain has TRBV5-1 and TRBJ2-7; 7 nucleotides agree with TRBD1. The CDR3 has 15 residues. After removal of 0 bases from V and 6 bases from J, the junction contained 9 bases not matched to a gene. CDR1 and CDR2 (germline): SGHRS, YFSETQ. The DNA of the CDR3 is TGCGCCAGCAGCTTGGAGGGACAGAGTCTACGCGAGCAGTACTTC. Translated: CASSLEGQSLREQYF.

V and J are TRBV9 and TRBJ2-7; D remains unclear. The CDR3 contains 12 residues. Deletions cut 8 bases from V and 2 bases from J, with 11 bases between. Per germline, CDR1 SGDLS and CDR2 YYNGEE. The CDR3 spells CARTPLAYEQYF. In DNA form, the CDR3 reads TGTGCCAGAACTCCGTTGGCCTACGAGCAGTACTTC.

In regard to this clonotype: A much bigger clone sits one base away, suggesting this may be a read error. The conserved closing phenylalanine or tryptophan is absent in this CDR3, likely reflecting a read error. This chain connects TRBV3-1 to TRBJ2-3; D unresolved. The germline CDR1 and CDR2 sequences are LGHDT and YNNKEL (reference sequence). The CDR3 runs 12 residues. The V gene lost 6 bases and the J gene lost 4 bases, with 8 bases spanning the gap. The CDR3 loop reads CASSRVSDTQYL. The CDR3 DNA reads as TGTGCCAGCAGTCGGGTGTCAGATACGCAGTATTTA.

This clonotype came up a few times. V is TRBV4-3 and J is TRBJ2-2; D is possibly TRBD1 (6 bases). V was shortened by 0 bases and J by 6 bases, with 11 bases between the two germline ends. Germline V gives CDR1 LGHNA, CDR2 YSLEER. The CDR3 consists of 15 residues. As DNA, the CDR3 is TGCGCCAGCAGCCAAGATTTGAACAGGGCCGGGGAGCTGTTTTTT. The encoded protein is CASSQDLNRAGELFF.

In this sample, this clonotype turned up many times. The chain couples TRBV9 to TRBJ1-1; tentatively, D is TRBD1 (6 bases). Per germline, CDR1 SGDLS and CDR2 YYNGEE. The ends were cut back, 0 bases at V and 1 base at J, with 13 bases in the middle. The CDR3 is made up of 16 amino acids. CDR3 region: CASSVATWGPNTEAFF. The CDR3 DNA sequence: TGTGCCAGCAGCGTAGCTACTTGGGGGCCGAACACTGAAGCTTTCTTT. Complete variable domain (other parts from reference TRBV9 and TRBJ1-1): DSGVTQTPKHLITATGQRVTLRCSPRSGDLSVYWYQQSLDQGLQFLIQYYNGEERAKGNILERFSAQQFPDLHSELNLSSLELGDSALYFCASSVATWGPNTEAFFGQGTRLTVV.

This clonotype has a count of ten or more. The rearrangement joins TRBV6-2 or TRBV6-3 to TRBJ2-3; 8 bases map to TRBD2. V lost 0 bases, J lost 6 bases, and 14 bases stayed unmatched. CDR1 and CDR2 (germline): MNHEY, SVGEGT. This CDR3 contains 18 residues. The CDR3 DNA is TGTGCCAGCAGTTACTCCCCCGTTCGGGGGGGCCAGACCGATACGCAGTATTTT. This translates into CASSYSPVRGGQTDTQYF.

This clonotype was picked up many times. The J gene is TRBJ1-1, the V gene TRBV5-1, with 8 bases aligning to TRBD1. This CDR3 contains 13 residues. Trimming at V came to 4 bases and at J to 7 bases, leaving 6 bases not matched to a gene. Germline CDR1 reads SGHRS; CDR2 reads YFSETQ. Here the CDR3 DNA reads TGCGCCAGCAGCCTAGGGACAGGTGATGAAGCTTTCTTT. Translation gives CASSLGTGDEAFF.

The V and J genes are TRBV2 and TRBJ1-1; D not certain. Trimming left V 5 bases short and J 10 bases short, with 17 bases between. The CDR3 has 13 amino acids. Germline CDR1 SNHLY, CDR2 FYNNEI. The CDR3 spells CASSPGLGQRAFF. The DNA for the CDR3 is TGTGCCAGCAGTCCGGGCCTCGGCCAGCGAGCTTTCTTT.

This clonotype has at least ten counts. The rearrangement uses TRBV10-2 and TRBJ2-1; 9 nucleotides agree with TRBD2. There are 15 residues in the CDR3. With 3 bases clipped from V and 7 bases from J, the junction kept 7 bases outside the gene matches. Germline values: CDR1 WSHSY, CDR2 SAAADI. CDR3 bases: TGCGCCAGCAGTGACACGCGGGGGGGCCAAAATGAGCAGTTCTTC. It codes for CASSDTRGGQNEQFF.

This clonotype showed up just a few times. The V call is TRBV6-5, the J call TRBJ2-5; 8 bases map to TRBD1. Germline values: CDR1 MNHEY, CDR2 SVGAGI. CDR3 size: 14 residues. V gave up 8 bases and J gave up 4 bases; unmatched junction bases: 9. The CDR3 reads CASGRDRTLETQYF. CDR3 coding DNA: TGTGCCAGCGGCCGGGACAGGACTTTAGAGACCCAGTACTTC.

In DNA, the CDR3 is TGTGCCAGCAGCTTACTACAGGGGGGCACTGAAGCTTTCTTT. Translation: CASSLLQGGTEAFF. The chain joins TRBV5-5 to TRBJ1-1, with 8 bases identical to TRBD1. CDR1 is SGHKS, CDR2 YYEKEE, per germline (reference sequence). J lost 4 bases, V lost 2 bases, and 4 bases had no gene match. This CDR3 region has 14 residues.

This clonotype was counted ten times or more. The rearrangement links TRBV6-6 to TRBJ1-6; D unclear. The CDR3 has 14 residues. The germline CDR1 and CDR2 sequences are MNHNY and SVGAGI (reference sequence). V lost 4 bases and J 7 bases, leaving 11 bases between the germline ends. In DNA, the CDR3 is TGTGCCAGCAGTTTAGAGAGGGTGAATTCACCCCTCCACTTT. Protein product: CASSLERVNSPLHF.

This clonotype was detected a few times. This chain uses TRBV7-2 with TRBJ2-5; maybe TRBD1 (5 bases). Between the trimmed V and J ends, which lost 3 bases and 5 bases, there was a span of 7 bases. Germline loops: CDR1 SGHTA, CDR2 FQGNSA. The CDR3 length is 12 residues. The DNA for the CDR3 is TGTGCCAGCAGCTTTAAGGGGGAGACCCAGTACTTC. Its protein product is CASSFKGETQYF.

This clonotype was seen repeatedly, ten times or more. This sequence joins TRBV20-1 and TRBJ2-1; 10 positions agree with TRBD2. The length of the CDR3 is 16 residues. V lost 1 base to trimming and J lost 8 bases; unmatched junction nucleotides: 11. Per the germline V gene, CDR1 is DFQATT and CDR2 is SNEGSKA (reference sequence). The CDR3 reads CSARAGTSAWVDEQFF. The CDR3 coding sequence is TGCAGTGCTAGAGCCGGGACTAGCGCGTGGGTGGATGAGCAGTTCTTC.

The CDR3 protein is CAWSRLAGRTDTQYF. The CDR3 DNA sequence: TGTGCCTGGAGTCGACTAGCGGGGAGAACAGATACGCAGTATTTT. The chain has TRBV30 and TRBJ2-3; 11 bases align to TRBD2. The length of the CDR3 is 15 residues. The trim removed 2 bases at V and 3 bases at J, leaving 4 bases unmatched. Germline V CDR1 and CDR2: GTSNPN, SVGIG (reference sequence).

There are many counts of this clonotype. The chain carries TRBV10-1 and TRBJ1-2; TRBD1 is a possible D gene (6 bases). The CDR3 loop spans 13 amino acids. Germline CDR1 reads WNHNN; CDR2 reads SYGVQD (reference sequence). Trimming pared 3 bases from V and 2 bases from J, leaving 7 bases between. The CDR3, as DNA: TGCGCCAGCAGTGAAACAGGGAACTATGGCTACACCTTC. The encoded protein is CASSETGNYGYTF.

V is TRBV7-2 and J is TRBJ2-3; no definite D call. CDR3 size: 15 residues. The germline V gene has CDR1 SGHTA and CDR2 FQGNSA. V lost 1 base to trimming and J lost 7 bases, with 15 bases between them. CDR3 DNA sequence: TGTGCCAGCAGCTTAGTCGGCGGCCCGACGAATACGCAGTATTTT. Translation gives CASSLVGGPTNTQYF. Looking up the rest from reference TRBV7-2 and TRBJ2-3 gives the full variable domain: GAGVSQSPSNKVTEKGKDVELRCDPISGHTALYWYRQSLGQGLEFLIYFQGNSAPDKSGLPSDRFSAERTGGSVSTLTIQRTQQEDSAVYLCASSLVGGPTNTQYFGPGTRLTVL.

The table lists this clonotype with many counts. J is TRBJ2-3 and V is TRBV20-1; 9 bases align to TRBD2. CDR1 and CDR2 from the germline V gene are DFQATT and SNEGSKA (reference sequence). The CDR3 spans 15 residues. V lost 5 bases to trimming and J lost 4 bases; unmatched junction nucleotides: 10. CDR3 sequence (DNA): TGCAGTGCTCTTAGGGGAGCGGGGGGACCAGATACGCAGTATTTT. Translating gives CSALRGAGGPDTQYF.

The sample holds many counts of this clonotype. The chain couples TRBV20-1 to TRBJ2-3; D may correspond to TRBD1 or TRBD2 (5 bases each). Germline CDR1 is DFQATT and CDR2 is SNEGSKA (reference sequence). V was shortened by 4 bases and J by 6 bases, with 20 bases between the two germline ends. CDR3 length: 15 residues. CDR3 in DNA: TGCAGTGCTATTTGGGACGACTCCCACGGGGATACGCAGTATTTT. This translates into CSAIWDDSHGDTQYF.

This clonotype showed up many times. This chain links TRBV19 with TRBJ2-1, with 7 bases fitting TRBD1. V gave up 5 bases and J gave up 9 bases; unmatched junction bases: 7. CDR3 length: 13 residues. Germline V gene data show CDR1 as LNHDA and CDR2 as SQIVND (reference sequence). In DNA, the CDR3 is TGTGCCAGTAGTCCTCAGGGGGTAGGTGAGCAGTTCTTC. It yields the protein CASSPQGVGEQFF.

This clonotype has only a few counts. The genes are TRBV28 and TRBJ1-2; TRBD1 might be the D (6 bases). V was shortened by 5 bases and J by 0 bases, with 16 bases between the two germline ends. The germline V gene encodes CDR1 MDHEN and CDR2 SYDVKM. This CDR3 region has 16 residues. The CDR3 spells CASSQPWTAANYGYTF. The DNA for the CDR3 is TGTGCCAGCAGTCAACCTTGGACAGCTGCTAACTATGGCTACACCTTC.

This clonotype was counted at least ten times. V usage is TRBV6-6 and J usage is TRBJ2-7; 9 positions match TRBD1. V trimming: 2 bases; J trimming: 5 bases; junction bases outside the gene matches: 1. CDR3 length: 13 amino acids. The germline V gene encodes CDR1 MNHNY and CDR2 SVGAGI (reference sequence). As DNA, the CDR3 is TGTGCCAGCAGTTACCGGACAGGGGACGAGCAGTACTTC. It translates to CASSYRTGDEQYF.

With respect to this clonotype: A much bigger clone sits one base away, suggesting this may be a read error. This chain joins TRBV19 and TRBJ2-1; D is perhaps TRBD1 (5 bases). The CDR3 is 16 residues long. Per the germline V gene, CDR1 is LNHDA and CDR2 is SQIVND (reference sequence). CDR3 coding DNA: TGTGCCAGTAGTATAGATCACACAGGATTTTACAATGAGCAGCTCTTC. Encoded protein: CASSIDHTGFYNEQLF.

This clonotype counts as medium-sized. The gene calls are TRBV28 and TRBJ1-5; D unresolved. The CDR3 is 13 residues long. The V and J ends lost 8 bases and 7 bases respectively, with 15 bases between them. Germline V gives CDR1 MDHEN, CDR2 SYDVKM. This chain's CDR3 is CASLPPSGQPQHF. CDR3 DNA: TGTGCCAGCCTTCCCCCCTCGGGACAGCCCCAGCATTTT.

The sample holds many counts of this clonotype. V usage is TRBV5-1 and J usage is TRBJ2-1; 7 bases agree with TRBD1. Losses at the gene ends were 4 bases for V and 7 bases for J; bases not matched to a gene: 8. This CDR3 is 14 amino acids long. The germline CDR1 and CDR2 sequences are SGHRS and YFSETQ. CDR3 sequence: CASSTRTGANEQFF. In DNA form, the CDR3 reads TGCGCCAGCAGCACCCGGACAGGAGCAAATGAGCAGTTCTTC.